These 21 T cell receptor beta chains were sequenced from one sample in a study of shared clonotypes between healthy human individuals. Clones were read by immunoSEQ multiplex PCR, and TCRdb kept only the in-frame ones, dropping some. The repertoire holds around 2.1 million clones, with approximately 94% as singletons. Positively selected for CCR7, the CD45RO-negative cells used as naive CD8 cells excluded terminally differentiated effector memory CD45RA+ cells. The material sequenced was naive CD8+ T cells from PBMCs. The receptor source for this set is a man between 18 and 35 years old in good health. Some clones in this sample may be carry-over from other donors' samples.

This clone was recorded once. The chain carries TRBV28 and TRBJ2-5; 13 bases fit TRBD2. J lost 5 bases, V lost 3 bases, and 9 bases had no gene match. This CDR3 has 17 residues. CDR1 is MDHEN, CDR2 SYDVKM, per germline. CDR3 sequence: CASSFGLAGEAYETQYF. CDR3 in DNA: TGTGCCAGCAGTTTCGGACTAGCGGGAGAAGCATACGAGACCCAGTACTTC. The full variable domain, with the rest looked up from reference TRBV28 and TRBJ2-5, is DVKVTQSSRYLVKRTGEKVFLECVQDMDHENMFWYRQDPGLGLRLIYFSYDVKMKEKGDIPEGYSVSREKKERFSLILESASTNQTSMYLCASSFGLAGEAYETQYFGPGTRLLVL.

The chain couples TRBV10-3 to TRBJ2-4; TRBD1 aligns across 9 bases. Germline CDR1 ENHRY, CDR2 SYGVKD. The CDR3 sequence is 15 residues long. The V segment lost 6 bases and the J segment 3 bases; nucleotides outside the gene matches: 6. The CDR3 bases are TGTGCCATCAGCTGGGACAGGGAAGGCAAAAACATTCAGTACTTC. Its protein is CAISWDREGKNIQYF.

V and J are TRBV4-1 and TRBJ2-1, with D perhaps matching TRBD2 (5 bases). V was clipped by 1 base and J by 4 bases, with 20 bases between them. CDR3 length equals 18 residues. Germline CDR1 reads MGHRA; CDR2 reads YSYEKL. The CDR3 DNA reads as TGCGCCAGCAGCCAAGTCCCCCCTGTGGGAGAGACGTACAATGAGCAGTTCTTC. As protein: CASSQVPPVGETYNEQFF.

CDR3 sequence (DNA): TGTGCCAGCAGCTCCCCCTTTGGGGGGCAAGAGACCCAGTACTTC. It is translated as CASSSPFGGQETQYF. This rearrangement joins TRBV28 to TRBJ2-5; D perhaps matches TRBD2 (6 bases). The CDR3 loop spans 15 amino acids. V lost 6 bases and J 2 bases, leaving 16 bases between the germline ends. CDR1 MDHEN and CDR2 SYDVKM come from the germline V gene.

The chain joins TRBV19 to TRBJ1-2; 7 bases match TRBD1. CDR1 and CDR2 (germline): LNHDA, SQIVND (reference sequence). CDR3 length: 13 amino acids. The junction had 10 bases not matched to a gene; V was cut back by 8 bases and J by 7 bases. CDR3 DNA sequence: TGTGCCAGTTTACGACAGGGTCTTGGTGGCTACACCTTC. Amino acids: CASLRQGLGGYTF.

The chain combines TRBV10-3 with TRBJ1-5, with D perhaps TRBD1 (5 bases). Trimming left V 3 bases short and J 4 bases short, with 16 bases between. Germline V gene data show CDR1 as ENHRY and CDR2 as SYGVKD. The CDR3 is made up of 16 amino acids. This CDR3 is CAISDPVGGRNQPQHF. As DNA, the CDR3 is TGTGCCATCAGTGACCCCGTGGGGGGTCGGAATCAGCCCCAGCATTTT.

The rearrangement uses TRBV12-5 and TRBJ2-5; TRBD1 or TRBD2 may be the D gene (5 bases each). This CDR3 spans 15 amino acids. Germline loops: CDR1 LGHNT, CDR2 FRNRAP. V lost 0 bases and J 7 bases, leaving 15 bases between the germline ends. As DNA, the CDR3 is TGTGCTAGTGGTTTGGTACTGGGGGAGTTCGGGACCCAGTACTTC. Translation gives CASGLVLGEFGTQYF.

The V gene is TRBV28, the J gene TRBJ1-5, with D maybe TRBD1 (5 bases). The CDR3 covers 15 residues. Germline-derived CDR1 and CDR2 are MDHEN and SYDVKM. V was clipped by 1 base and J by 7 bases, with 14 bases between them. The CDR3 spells CASSLYRGVTQPQHF. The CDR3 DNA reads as TGTGCCAGCAGTTTATATCGGGGCGTTACACAGCCCCAGCATTTT.

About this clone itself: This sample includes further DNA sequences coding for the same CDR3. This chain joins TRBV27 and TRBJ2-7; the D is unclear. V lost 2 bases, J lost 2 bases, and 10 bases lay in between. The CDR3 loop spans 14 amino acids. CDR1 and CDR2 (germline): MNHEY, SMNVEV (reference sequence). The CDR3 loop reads CASSLRPGTYEQYF. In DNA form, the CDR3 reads TGTGCCAGCAGTTTAAGGCCAGGCACCTACGAGCAGTACTTC.

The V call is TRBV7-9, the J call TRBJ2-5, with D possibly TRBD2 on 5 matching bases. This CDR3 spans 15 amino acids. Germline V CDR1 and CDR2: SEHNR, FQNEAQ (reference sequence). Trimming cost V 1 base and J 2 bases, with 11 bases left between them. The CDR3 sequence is CASSLVEGYQETQYF. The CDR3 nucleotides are TGTGCCAGCAGCTTAGTAGAGGGTTATCAAGAGACCCAGTACTTC. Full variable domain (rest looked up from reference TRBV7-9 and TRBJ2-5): DTGVSQNPRHKITKRGQNVTFRCDPISEHNRLYWYRQTLGQGPEFLTYFQNEAQLEKSRLLSDRFSAERPKGSFSTLEIQRTEQGDSAMYLCASSLVEGYQETQYFGPGTRLLVL.

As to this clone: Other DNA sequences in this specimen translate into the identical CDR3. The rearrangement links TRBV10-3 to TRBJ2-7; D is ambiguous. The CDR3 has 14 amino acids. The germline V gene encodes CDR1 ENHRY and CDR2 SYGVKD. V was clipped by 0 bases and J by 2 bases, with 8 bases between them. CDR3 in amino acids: CAISESRVPYEQYF. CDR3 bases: TGTGCCATCAGTGAGTCAAGGGTCCCCTACGAGCAGTACTTC.

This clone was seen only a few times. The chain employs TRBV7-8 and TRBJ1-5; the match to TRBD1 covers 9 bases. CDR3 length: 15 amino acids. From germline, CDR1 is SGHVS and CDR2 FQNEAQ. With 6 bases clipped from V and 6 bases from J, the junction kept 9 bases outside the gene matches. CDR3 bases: TGTGCCAGCAGTTCTGGGACAGGGATAGGTCAGCCCCAGCATTTT. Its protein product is CASSSGTGIGQPQHF.

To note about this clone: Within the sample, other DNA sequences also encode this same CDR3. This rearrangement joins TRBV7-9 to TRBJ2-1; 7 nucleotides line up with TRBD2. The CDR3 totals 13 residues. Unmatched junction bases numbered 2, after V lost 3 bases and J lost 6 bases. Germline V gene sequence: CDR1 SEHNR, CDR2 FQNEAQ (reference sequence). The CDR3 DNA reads TGTGCCAGCAGCTTGGGGGGGAGCAATGAGCAGTTCTTC. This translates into CASSLGGSNEQFF.

The CDR3 DNA sequence: TGTGCCAGCAGTGGCCGGGCCTGGTTAGACGAGCAGTACTTC. Its protein product is CASSGRAWLDEQYF. The chain joins TRBV6-1 to TRBJ2-7; D not resolved. With 4 bases removed from V and 5 bases from J, the gap between germline ends came to 15 bases. CDR1 is MNHNS, CDR2 SASEGT, per germline. This CDR3 is built from 14 residues.

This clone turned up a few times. CDR3 region: CASSQLRAEPQHF. In nucleotides, the CDR3 is TGCGCCAGCAGCCAACTCAGGGCCGAGCCCCAGCATTTT. The chain employs TRBV4-1 and TRBJ1-5; TRBD1 is a possible D gene (5 bases). The CDR3 covers 13 residues. The V and J ends lost 2 bases and 8 bases respectively, with 10 bases between them. Germline loops: CDR1 MGHRA, CDR2 YSYEKL.

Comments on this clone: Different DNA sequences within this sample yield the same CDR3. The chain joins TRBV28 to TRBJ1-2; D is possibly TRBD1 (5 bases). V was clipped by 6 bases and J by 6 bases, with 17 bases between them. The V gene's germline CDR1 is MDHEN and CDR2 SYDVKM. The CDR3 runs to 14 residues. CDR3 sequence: CASSPREGLNGYTF. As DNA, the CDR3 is TGTGCCAGCAGCCCCCGAGAGGGGCTGAATGGCTACACCTTC.

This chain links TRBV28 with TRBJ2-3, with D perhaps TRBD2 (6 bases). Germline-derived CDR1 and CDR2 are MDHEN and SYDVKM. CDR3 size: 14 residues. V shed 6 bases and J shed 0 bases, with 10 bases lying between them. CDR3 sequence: CASSRGASTDTQYF. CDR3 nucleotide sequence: TGTGCCAGCAGCCGCGGGGCTAGCACAGATACGCAGTATTTT.

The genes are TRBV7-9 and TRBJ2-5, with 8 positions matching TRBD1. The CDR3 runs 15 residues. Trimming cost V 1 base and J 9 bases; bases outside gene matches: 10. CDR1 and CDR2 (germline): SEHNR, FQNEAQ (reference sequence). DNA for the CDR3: TGTGCCAGCAGCTTAGAGGCAGGGGGCTGGCAGGCCCAGTACTTC. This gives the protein CASSLEAGGWQAQYF. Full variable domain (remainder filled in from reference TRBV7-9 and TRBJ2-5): DTGVSQNPRHKITKRGQNVTFRCDPISEHNRLYWYRQTLGQGPEFLTYFQNEAQLEKSRLLSDRFSAERPKGSFSTLEIQRTEQGDSAMYLCASSLEAGGWQAQYFGPGTRLLVL.

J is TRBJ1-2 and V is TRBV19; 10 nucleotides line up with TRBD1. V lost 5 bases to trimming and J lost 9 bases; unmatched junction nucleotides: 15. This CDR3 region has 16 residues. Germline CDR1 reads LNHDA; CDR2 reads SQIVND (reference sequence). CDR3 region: CASSPDRGAHKGSYTF. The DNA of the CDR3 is TGTGCCAGTAGTCCGGACAGGGGGGCCCACAAGGGGAGCTACACCTTC.

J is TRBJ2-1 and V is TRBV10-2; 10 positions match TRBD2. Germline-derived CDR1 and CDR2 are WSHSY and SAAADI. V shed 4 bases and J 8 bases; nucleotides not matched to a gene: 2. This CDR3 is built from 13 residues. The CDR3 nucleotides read TGCGCCAGCAGTGCGCTAGCGGGAGATGAGCAGTTCTTC. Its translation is CASSALAGDEQFF.

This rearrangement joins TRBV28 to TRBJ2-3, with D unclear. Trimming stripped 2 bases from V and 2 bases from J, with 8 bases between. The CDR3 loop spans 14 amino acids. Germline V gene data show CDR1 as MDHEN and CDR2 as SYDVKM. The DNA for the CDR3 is TGTGCCAGCAGTTTAACGGCCCACACAGATACGCAGTATTTT. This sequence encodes CASSLTAHTDTQYF.